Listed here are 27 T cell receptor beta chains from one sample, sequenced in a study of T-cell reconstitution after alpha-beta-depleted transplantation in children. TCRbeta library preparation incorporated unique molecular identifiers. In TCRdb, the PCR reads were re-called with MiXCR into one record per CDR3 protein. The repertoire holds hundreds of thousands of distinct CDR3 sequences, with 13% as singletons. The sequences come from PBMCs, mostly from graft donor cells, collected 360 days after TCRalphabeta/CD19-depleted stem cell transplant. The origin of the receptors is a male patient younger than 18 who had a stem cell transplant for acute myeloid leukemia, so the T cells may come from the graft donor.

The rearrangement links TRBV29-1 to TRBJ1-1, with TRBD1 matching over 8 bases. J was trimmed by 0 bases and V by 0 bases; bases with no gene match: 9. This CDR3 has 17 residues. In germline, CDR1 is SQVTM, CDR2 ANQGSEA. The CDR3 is CSVEDPSRTGMNTEAFF. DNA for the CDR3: TGCAGCGTTGAAGACCCCTCCCGGACAGGGATGAACACTGAAGCTTTCTTT. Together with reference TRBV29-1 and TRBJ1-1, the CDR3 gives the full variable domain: SAVISQKPSRDICQRGTSLTIQCQVDSQVTMMFWYRQQPGQSLTLIATANQGSEATYESGFVIDKFPISRPNLTFSTLTVSNMSPEDSSIYLCSVEDPSRTGMNTEAFFGQGTRLTVV.

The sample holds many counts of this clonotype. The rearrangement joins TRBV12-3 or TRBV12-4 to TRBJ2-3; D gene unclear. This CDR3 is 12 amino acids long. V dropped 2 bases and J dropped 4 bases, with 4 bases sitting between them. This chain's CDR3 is CASSLLSDTQYF. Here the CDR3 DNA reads TGTGCCAGCAGTTTACTGTCAGATACGCAGTATTTT.

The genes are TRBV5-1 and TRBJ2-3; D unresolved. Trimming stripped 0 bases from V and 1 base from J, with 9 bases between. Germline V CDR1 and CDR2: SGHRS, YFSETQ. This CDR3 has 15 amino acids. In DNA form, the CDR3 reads TGCGCCAGCAGCTTGGGGAACACGGGCACAGATACGCAGTATTTT. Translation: CASSLGNTGTDTQYF.

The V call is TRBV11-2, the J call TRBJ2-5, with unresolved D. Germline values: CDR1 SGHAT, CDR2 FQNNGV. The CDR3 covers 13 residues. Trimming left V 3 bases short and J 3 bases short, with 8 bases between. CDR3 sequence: CASSFVEKETQYF. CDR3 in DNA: TGTGCCAGCAGCTTCGTTGAAAAAGAGACCCAGTACTTC.

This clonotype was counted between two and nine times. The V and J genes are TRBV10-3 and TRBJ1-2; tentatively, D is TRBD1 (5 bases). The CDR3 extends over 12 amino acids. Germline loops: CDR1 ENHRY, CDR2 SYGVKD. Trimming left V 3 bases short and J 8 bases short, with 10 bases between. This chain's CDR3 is CAISEGVWGYTF. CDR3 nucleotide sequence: TGTGCCATCAGTGAAGGGGTGTGGGGCTACACCTTC.

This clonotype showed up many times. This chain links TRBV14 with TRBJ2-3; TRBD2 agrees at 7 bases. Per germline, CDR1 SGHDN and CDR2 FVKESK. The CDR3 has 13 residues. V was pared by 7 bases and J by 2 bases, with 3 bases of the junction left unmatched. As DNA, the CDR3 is TGTGCCAGCACGGGACTAAACACAGATACGCAGTATTTT. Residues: CASTGLNTDTQYF.

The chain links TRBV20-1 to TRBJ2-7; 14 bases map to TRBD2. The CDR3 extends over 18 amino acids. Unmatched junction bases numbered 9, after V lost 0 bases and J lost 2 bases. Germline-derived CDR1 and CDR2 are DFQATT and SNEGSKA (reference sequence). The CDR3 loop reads CSARDKWTSGRTTYEQYF. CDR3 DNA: TGCAGTGCTAGAGATAAATGGACTAGCGGGAGGACTACCTACGAGCAGTACTTC.

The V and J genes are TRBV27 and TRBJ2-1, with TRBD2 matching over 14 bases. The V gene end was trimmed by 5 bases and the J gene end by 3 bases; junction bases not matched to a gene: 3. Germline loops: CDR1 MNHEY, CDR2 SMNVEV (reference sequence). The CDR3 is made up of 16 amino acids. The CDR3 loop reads CASSAGTSGSYNEQFF. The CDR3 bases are TGTGCCAGCAGTGCTGGGACTAGCGGGAGCTACAATGAGCAGTTCTTC.

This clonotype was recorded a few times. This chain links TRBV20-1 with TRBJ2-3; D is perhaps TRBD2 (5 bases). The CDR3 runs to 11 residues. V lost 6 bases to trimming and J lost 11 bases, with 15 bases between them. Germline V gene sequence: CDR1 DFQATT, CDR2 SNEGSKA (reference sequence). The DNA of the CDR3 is TGCAGTGCACCACGGGAAGCCCAGCAGTATTTT. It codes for CSAPREAQQYF.

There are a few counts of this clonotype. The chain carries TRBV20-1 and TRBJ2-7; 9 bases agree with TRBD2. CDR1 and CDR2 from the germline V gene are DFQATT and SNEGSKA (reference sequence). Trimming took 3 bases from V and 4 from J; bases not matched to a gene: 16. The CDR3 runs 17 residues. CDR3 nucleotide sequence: TGCAGTGCTAGGGTCGGGACAGAAGGGACTAGCAGTTACGAGCAGTACTTC. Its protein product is CSARVGTEGTSSYEQYF.

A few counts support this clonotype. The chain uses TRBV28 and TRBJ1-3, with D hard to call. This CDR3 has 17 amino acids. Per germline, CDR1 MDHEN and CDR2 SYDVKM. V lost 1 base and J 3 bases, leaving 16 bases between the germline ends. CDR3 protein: CASSLLPRNNYGNTIYF. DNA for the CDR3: TGTGCCAGCAGTTTATTACCCCGAAATAATTATGGAAACACCATATATTTT.

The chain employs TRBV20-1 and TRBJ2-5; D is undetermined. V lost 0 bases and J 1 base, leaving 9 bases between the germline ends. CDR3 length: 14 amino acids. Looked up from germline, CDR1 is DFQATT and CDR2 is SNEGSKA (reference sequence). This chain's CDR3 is CSARDHGPQETQYF. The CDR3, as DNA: TGCAGTGCTAGAGATCATGGGCCCCAAGAGACCCAGTACTTC.

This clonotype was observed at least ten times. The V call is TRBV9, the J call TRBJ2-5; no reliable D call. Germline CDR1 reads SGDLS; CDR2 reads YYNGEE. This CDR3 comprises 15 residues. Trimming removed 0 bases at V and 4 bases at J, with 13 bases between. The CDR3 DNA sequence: TGTGCCAGCAGCGTAGCCCCACATCAGTCAGAGACCCAGTACTTC. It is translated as CASSVAPHQSETQYF.

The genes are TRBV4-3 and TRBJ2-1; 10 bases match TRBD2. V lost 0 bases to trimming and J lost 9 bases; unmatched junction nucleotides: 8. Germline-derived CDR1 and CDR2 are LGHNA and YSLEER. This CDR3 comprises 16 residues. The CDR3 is CASSQDRLAGAGEQFF. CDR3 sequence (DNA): TGCGCCAGCAGCCAAGATCGGCTAGCGGGAGCTGGTGAGCAGTTCTTC.

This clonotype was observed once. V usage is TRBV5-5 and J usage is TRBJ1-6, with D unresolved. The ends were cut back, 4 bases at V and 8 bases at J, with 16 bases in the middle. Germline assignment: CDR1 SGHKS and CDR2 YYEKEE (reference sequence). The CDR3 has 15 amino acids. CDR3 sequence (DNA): TGTGCCAGCAGCCTCCAATGGAAAGTCGATTCACCCCTCCACTTT. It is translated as CASSLQWKVDSPLHF.

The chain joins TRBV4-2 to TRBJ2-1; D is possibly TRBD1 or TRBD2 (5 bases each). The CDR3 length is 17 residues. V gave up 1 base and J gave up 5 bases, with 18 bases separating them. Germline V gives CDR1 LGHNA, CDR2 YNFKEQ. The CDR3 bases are TGTGCCAGCAGCCAAGCCTTCCGGGACCACAAGCACAATGAGCAGTTCTTC. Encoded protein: CASSQAFRDHKHNEQFF.

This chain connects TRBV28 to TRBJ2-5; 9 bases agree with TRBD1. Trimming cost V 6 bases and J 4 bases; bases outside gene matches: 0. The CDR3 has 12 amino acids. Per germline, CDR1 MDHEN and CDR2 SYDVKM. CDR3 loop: CASRDRGETQYF. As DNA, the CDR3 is TGTGCCAGCAGGGACAGGGGAGAGACCCAGTACTTC.

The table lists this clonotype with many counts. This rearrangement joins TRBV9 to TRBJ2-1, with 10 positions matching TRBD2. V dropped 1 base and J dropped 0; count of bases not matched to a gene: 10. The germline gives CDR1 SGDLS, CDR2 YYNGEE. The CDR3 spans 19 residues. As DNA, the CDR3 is TGTGCCAGCAGCGTAATAGGTGGACTAGCGGCTAGCTCCTACAATGAGCAGTTCTTC. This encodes CASSVIGGLAASSYNEQFF.

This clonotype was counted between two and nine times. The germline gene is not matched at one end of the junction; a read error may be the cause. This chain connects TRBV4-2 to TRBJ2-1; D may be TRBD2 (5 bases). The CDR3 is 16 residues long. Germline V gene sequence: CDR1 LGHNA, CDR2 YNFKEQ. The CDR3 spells CASSPPSPVLVYEQFF. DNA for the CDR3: TGTGCCAGCAGCCCACCCTCCCCAGTACTAGTATATGAACAGTTCTTC.

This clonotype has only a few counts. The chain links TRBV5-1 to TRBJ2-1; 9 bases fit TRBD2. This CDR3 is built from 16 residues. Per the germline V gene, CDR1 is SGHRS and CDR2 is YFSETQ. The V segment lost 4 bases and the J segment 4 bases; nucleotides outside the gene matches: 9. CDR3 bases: TGCGCCAGCAGCGTTCTAGCGGGAATAGGGTACAATGAGCAGTTCTTC. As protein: CASSVLAGIGYNEQFF.

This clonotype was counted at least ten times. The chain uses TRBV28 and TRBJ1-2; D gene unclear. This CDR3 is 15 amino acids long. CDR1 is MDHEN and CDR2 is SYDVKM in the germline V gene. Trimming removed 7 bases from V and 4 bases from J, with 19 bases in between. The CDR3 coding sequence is TGTGCCAGCATTCCTTTCATTGCCAGCTCCTATGGCTACACCTTC. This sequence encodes CASIPFIASSYGYTF.

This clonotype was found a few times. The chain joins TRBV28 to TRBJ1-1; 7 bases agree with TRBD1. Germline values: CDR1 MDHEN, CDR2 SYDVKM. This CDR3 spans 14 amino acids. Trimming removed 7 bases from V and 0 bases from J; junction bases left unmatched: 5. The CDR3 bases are TGTGCCAGCACCCCGGGACAGCTGAACACTGAAGCTTTCTTT. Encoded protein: CASTPGQLNTEAFF.

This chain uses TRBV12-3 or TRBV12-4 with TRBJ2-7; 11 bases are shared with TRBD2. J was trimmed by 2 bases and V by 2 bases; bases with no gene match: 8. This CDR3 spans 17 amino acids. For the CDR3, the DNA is TGTGCCAGCAGTTTAATGATTAGCGGGAGGGCCCCCTACGAGCAGTACTTC. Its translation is CASSLMISGRAPYEQYF.

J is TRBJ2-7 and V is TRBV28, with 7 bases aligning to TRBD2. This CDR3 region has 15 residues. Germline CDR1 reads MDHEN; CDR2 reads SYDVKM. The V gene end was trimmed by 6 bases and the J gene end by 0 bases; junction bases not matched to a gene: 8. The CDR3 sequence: CASRSLAAGSYEQYF. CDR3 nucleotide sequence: TGTGCCAGCAGGTCTCTAGCGGCGGGCTCCTACGAGCAGTACTTC.

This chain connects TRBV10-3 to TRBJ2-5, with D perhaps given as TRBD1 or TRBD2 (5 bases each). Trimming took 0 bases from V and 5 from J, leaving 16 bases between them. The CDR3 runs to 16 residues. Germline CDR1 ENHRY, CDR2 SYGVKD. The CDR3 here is CAISESMGRSRETQYF. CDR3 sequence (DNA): TGTGCCATCAGTGAGTCGATGGGACGATCACGGGAGACCCAGTACTTC.

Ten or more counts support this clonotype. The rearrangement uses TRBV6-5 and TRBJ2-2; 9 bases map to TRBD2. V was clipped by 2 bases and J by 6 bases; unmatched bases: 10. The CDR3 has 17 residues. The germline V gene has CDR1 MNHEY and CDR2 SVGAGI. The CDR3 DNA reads TGTGCCAGCAGTTACGAACCCAGCGGACTAGCGCCCGGGGAGCTGTTTTTT. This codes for CASSYEPSGLAPGELFF.

The CDR3 bases are TGTGCCAGCAGCGTTGGGTTACGTCAGCCCCAGCATTTT. It translates to CASSVGLRQPQHF. The chain employs TRBV2 and TRBJ1-5; D unresolved. Germline-derived CDR1 and CDR2 are SNHLY and FYNNEI. The CDR3 totals 13 residues. V shed 6 bases and J shed 6 bases, with 12 bases lying between them.